The rows below give T cell receptor beta chains drawn from one sample of a study of blood T cell repertoires in COVID-19. Method: immunoSEQ multiplex PCR; TCRdb's copy keeps in-frame clones and lacks some. Of roughly 150,000 clones listed, approximately 90% are singletons. Material: peripheral blood. The receptors shown here come from a man between 50 and 59 years old who had recovered from COVID-19. Both conserved end residues are part of each CDR3. Fields, in order: D gene, J gene, V gene, CDR3 length, clone size, CDR3 DNA, CDR3 protein. The D gene is left open where the match is weak. Where a row states a size, it is once, few, many or the class of an expanded clone; other rows omit it.

D gene: .; J gene: TRBJ2-7; V gene: TRBV4-1; CDR3 length: 12; clone size: .; CDR3 DNA: TGCGCCAGCAGCTCCCAGTCCTACGAGCAGTACTTC; CDR3 protein: CASSSQSYEQYF
D gene: TRBD1; J gene: TRBJ2-1; V gene: TRBV5-3; CDR3 length: 18; clone size: .; CDR3 DNA: TGTGCCAGAAGCTTCCGGGACAGGTTCTTCGTGCCCTACAATGAGCAGTTCTTC; CDR3 protein: CARSFRDRFFVPYNEQFF
D gene: TRBD1; J gene: TRBJ2-5; V gene: TRBV6-2/TRBV6-3; CDR3 length: 14; clone size: .; CDR3 DNA: TGTGCCAGCAGTGGACAGGGGGCCGGAGAGACCCAGTACTTC; CDR3 protein: CASSGQGAGETQYF
D gene: TRBD1; J gene: TRBJ1-2; V gene: TRBV6-6; CDR3 length: 16; clone size: .; CDR3 DNA: TGTGCCAGCACCGATCCGGACAGGGGGTCCCCCTATGGCTACACCTTC; CDR3 protein: CASTDPDRGSPYGYTF
D gene: TRBD1; J gene: TRBJ1-6; V gene: TRBV6-5; CDR3 length: 15; clone size: few; CDR3 DNA: TGTGCCAGCACTTACCGGGACAGATCAAATTCACCCCTCCACTTT; CDR3 protein: CASTYRDRSNSPLHF
D gene: TRBD1; J gene: TRBJ2-1; V gene: TRBV5-1; CDR3 length: 15; clone size: .; CDR3 DNA: TGCGCCAGCAGCTTGGGACAGGGGACATACAATGAGCAGTTCTTC; CDR3 protein: CASSLGQGTYNEQFF
D gene: .; J gene: TRBJ1-1; V gene: TRBV14; CDR3 length: 14; clone size: .; CDR3 DNA: TGTGCCAGCAGCCTGTTCCCCCGGGGCACTGAAGCTTTCTTT; CDR3 protein: CASSLFPRGTEAFF
D gene: .; J gene: TRBJ2-3; V gene: TRBV11-2; CDR3 length: 17; clone size: .; CDR3 DNA: TGTGCCAGCAGCTTAGATGGTATGGCAGTAAGCACAGATACGCAGTATTTT; CDR3 protein: CASSLDGMAVSTDTQYF
D gene: .; J gene: TRBJ2-1; V gene: TRBV9; CDR3 length: 12; clone size: few; CDR3 DNA: TGTGCCAGCAGCCTGAGCCTCAATGAGCAGTTCTTC; CDR3 protein: CASSLSLNEQFF
D gene: .; J gene: TRBJ2-7; V gene: TRBV3-1/TRBV3-2; CDR3 length: 14; clone size: .; CDR3 DNA: TGTGCCAGCAGCCAAGCCGGCCAGGGGTACGAGCAGTACTTC; CDR3 protein: CASSQAGQGYEQYF
D gene: .; J gene: TRBJ2-1; V gene: TRBV27; CDR3 length: 11; clone size: once; CDR3 DNA: TGTGCCAGCTCCCGGAGGGATGAGCAGTTCTTC; CDR3 protein: CASSRRDEQFF
D gene: TRBD2; J gene: TRBJ2-2; V gene: TRBV5-5; CDR3 length: 15; clone size: .; CDR3 DNA: TGTGCCAGCAGCGGAAGCGGGAGTGACACCGGGGAGCTGTTTTTT; CDR3 protein: CASSGSGSDTGELFF
D gene: .; J gene: TRBJ2-7; V gene: TRBV7-9; CDR3 length: 13; clone size: .; CDR3 DNA: TGTGCCAGCAGCCACCGACAGTTTGAGGAGCAGTACTTC; CDR3 protein: CASSHRQFEEQYF
D gene: TRBD2; J gene: TRBJ2-3; V gene: TRBV29-1; CDR3 length: 15; clone size: once; CDR3 DNA: TGCAGCTCACCCGGGACTAGCGGGGGCACAGATACGCAGTATTTT; CDR3 protein: CSSPGTSGGTDTQYF
D gene: TRBD2; J gene: TRBJ2-1; V gene: TRBV25-1; CDR3 length: 15; clone size: few; CDR3 DNA: TGTGCCAGCAGTTGGACTAGCGGGATTTACGATGAGCAGTTCTTC; CDR3 protein: CASSWTSGIYDEQFF
D gene: TRBD1; J gene: TRBJ2-1; V gene: TRBV7-2; CDR3 length: 16; clone size: .; CDR3 DNA: TGTGCCAGCAGCTTACAGGGGGCGCTTTCCTACAATGAGCAGTTCTTC; CDR3 protein: CASSLQGALSYNEQFF
D gene: TRBD1; J gene: TRBJ1-4; V gene: TRBV24-1; CDR3 length: 17; clone size: once; CDR3 DNA: TGTGCCACCAGTGATCCGGGACAGGGAGCCGGGGGTGAAAAACTGTTTTTT; CDR3 protein: CATSDPGQGAGGEKLFF
D gene: .; J gene: TRBJ2-7; V gene: TRBV25-1; CDR3 length: 14; clone size: few; CDR3 DNA: TGTGCCAGCAGTGTGGAGGGGATGAGCCACGAGCAGTACTTC; CDR3 protein: CASSVEGMSHEQYF
D gene: TRBD1; J gene: TRBJ2-7; V gene: TRBV10-1; CDR3 length: 15; clone size: .; CDR3 DNA: TGCGCCAGCAGTCATGGACAGGGCCCAACCTACGAGCAGTACTTC; CDR3 protein: CASSHGQGPTYEQYF
D gene: .; J gene: TRBJ2-1; V gene: TRBV2; CDR3 length: 17; clone size: .; CDR3 DNA: TGTGCCAGTACTAAGAGCCGACAGTGGAGCTCCTACAATGAGCAGTTCTTC; CDR3 protein: CASTKSRQWSSYNEQFF
D gene: .; J gene: TRBJ2-5; V gene: TRBV5-1; CDR3 length: 16; clone size: once; CDR3 DNA: TGCGCCAGCAGCTTGGCCCTCGCGAGGGGACAAGGGACCCAGTACTTC; CDR3 protein: CASSLALARGQGTQYF
D gene: .; J gene: TRBJ1-3; V gene: TRBV6-5; CDR3 length: 14; clone size: once; CDR3 DNA: TGTGCCAGCAGAACAACACGCTCTGGAAACACCATATATTTT; CDR3 protein: CASRTTRSGNTIYF
D gene: TRBD2; J gene: TRBJ2-2; V gene: TRBV6-4; CDR3 length: 16; clone size: .; CDR3 DNA: TGTGCCAGCAGCAGGACTAGCGGGACGAACACCGGGGAGCTGTTTTTT; CDR3 protein: CASSRTSGTNTGELFF
D gene: .; J gene: TRBJ2-3; V gene: TRBV30; CDR3 length: 13; clone size: .; CDR3 DNA: TGTGCCTGGAGTGTACAAAGCACAGATACGCAGTATTTT; CDR3 protein: CAWSVQSTDTQYF
D gene: TRBD1; J gene: TRBJ2-7; V gene: TRBV3-1/TRBV3-2; CDR3 length: 17; clone size: few; CDR3 DNA: TGTGCCAGCAGCCAACGACCGGATCCGAGACAGGGTTACGAGCAGTACTTC; CDR3 protein: CASSQRPDPRQGYEQYF
D gene: TRBD1; J gene: TRBJ2-7; V gene: TRBV6-6; CDR3 length: 16; clone size: .; CDR3 DNA: TGTGCCAGCAGTTACTCCTTCCGGGACAGAGTCTACGAGCAGTACTTC; CDR3 protein: CASSYSFRDRVYEQYF
D gene: TRBD1; J gene: TRBJ2-7; V gene: TRBV6-5; CDR3 length: 15; clone size: .; CDR3 DNA: TGTGCCAGCAGAGATTTCCGGGACAGCTCCTACGAGCAGTACTTC; CDR3 protein: CASRDFRDSSYEQYF
D gene: TRBD1; J gene: TRBJ1-4; V gene: TRBV6-5; CDR3 length: 14; clone size: .; CDR3 DNA: TGTGCCAGCACCACCGGGACAGAGGATAAAAAACTGTTTTTT; CDR3 protein: CASTTGTEDKKLFF
D gene: TRBD2; J gene: TRBJ2-1; V gene: TRBV5-1; CDR3 length: 15; clone size: .; CDR3 DNA: TGCGCCAGCAGCGCGGAGACTAGCGGAGCTCGAGTATACGTCTTC; CDR3 protein: CASSAETSGARVYVF
D gene: .; J gene: TRBJ1-2; V gene: TRBV6-5; CDR3 length: 14; clone size: .; CDR3 DNA: TGTGCCAGCAGTCGTCCAGCAGGGTCGGATGGCTACACCTTC; CDR3 protein: CASSRPAGSDGYTF
D gene: TRBD1; J gene: TRBJ2-1; V gene: TRBV6-6; CDR3 length: 14; clone size: .; CDR3 DNA: TGTGCCAGCAGTTATGCAGGGGGCGGGAATGAGCAGTTCTTC; CDR3 protein: CASSYAGGGNEQFF
D gene: .; J gene: TRBJ2-4; V gene: TRBV4-3; CDR3 length: 15; clone size: .; CDR3 DNA: TGCGCCAGCAGCCAGGACAGAGTAGCCAAAAACATTCAGTACTTC; CDR3 protein: CASSQDRVAKNIQYF
D gene: .; J gene: TRBJ2-1; V gene: TRBV15; CDR3 length: 13; clone size: .; CDR3 DNA: TGTGCCACCAGCAGAGATCTAGCCAATGAGCAGTTCTTC; CDR3 protein: CATSRDLANEQFF
D gene: .; J gene: TRBJ2-2; V gene: TRBV7-9; CDR3 length: 15; clone size: .; CDR3 DNA: TGTGCCAGCAGCTTAGCGAGAGGGAACACCGGGGAGCTGTTTTTT; CDR3 protein: CASSLARGNTGELFF
D gene: TRBD2; J gene: TRBJ2-5; V gene: TRBV9; CDR3 length: 17; clone size: .; CDR3 DNA: TGTGCCAGCAGCGGGTCAATCGGGACTAGCATCCCAGAGACCCAGTACTTC; CDR3 protein: CASSGSIGTSIPETQYF
D gene: TRBD2; J gene: TRBJ2-1; V gene: TRBV7-2; CDR3 length: 15; clone size: .; CDR3 DNA: TGTGCCAGCAATCTTATAGGACTAGCGGGCAATGAGCAGTTCTTC; CDR3 protein: CASNLIGLAGNEQFF
D gene: .; J gene: TRBJ2-7; V gene: TRBV27; CDR3 length: 14; clone size: .; CDR3 DNA: TGTGCCAGCAGTTCTTCCGCATATCCTATAGAGCAGTACTTC; CDR3 protein: CASSSSAYPIEQYF
D gene: TRBD2; J gene: TRBJ2-2; V gene: TRBV5-6; CDR3 length: 17; clone size: .; CDR3 DNA: TGTGCCAGCAGCTTGGTTCCTAGCGGGGGGGCAGCCGGGGAGCTGTTTTTT; CDR3 protein: CASSLVPSGGAAGELFF
D gene: TRBD1; J gene: TRBJ1-2; V gene: TRBV29-1; CDR3 length: 13; clone size: few; CDR3 DNA: TGCAGCGTTTGGGACAGGGAAGTCGATGGCTACACCTTC; CDR3 protein: CSVWDREVDGYTF
D gene: TRBD2; J gene: TRBJ2-4; V gene: TRBV28; CDR3 length: 22; clone size: .; CDR3 DNA: TGTGCCAGCAGTTTATTCCCCCATGAGTCGCGGGGGGGTCAGCTAGCCAAAAACATTCAGTACTTC; CDR3 protein: CASSLFPHESRGGQLAKNIQYF
D gene: .; J gene: TRBJ1-5; V gene: TRBV29-1; CDR3 length: 14; clone size: .; CDR3 DNA: TGCAGCGCCGCCGAGGGAGGGGGCAATCAGCCCCAGCATTTT; CDR3 protein: CSAAEGGGNQPQHF
D gene: TRBD2; J gene: TRBJ2-1; V gene: TRBV18; CDR3 length: 12; clone size: .; CDR3 DNA: TGTGCCAGCTCACCACGGGCGGGAGAGCCGTTCTTC; CDR3 protein: CASSPRAGEPFF
D gene: .; J gene: TRBJ1-2; V gene: TRBV27; CDR3 length: 15; clone size: .; CDR3 DNA: TGTGCCAGCAGTTCCCCGGACAGACTTAACTATGGCTACACCTTC; CDR3 protein: CASSSPDRLNYGYTF
D gene: .; J gene: TRBJ2-7; V gene: TRBV27; CDR3 length: 12; clone size: .; CDR3 DNA: TGTGCCAGCAGCTCTACTGGTACGCCTCGGTACTTC; CDR3 protein: CASSSTGTPRYF
D gene: .; J gene: TRBJ2-1; V gene: TRBV20-1; CDR3 length: 16; clone size: .; CDR3 DNA: TGCAGTGCTAGTGCCCTCCACGCAGGGAAAAACAATGAGCAGTTCTTC; CDR3 protein: CSASALHAGKNNEQFF
D gene: TRBD1; J gene: TRBJ2-2; V gene: TRBV7-9; CDR3 length: 15; clone size: .; CDR3 DNA: TGTGCCAGCAGCTTCGCCGGGACAGGGGACGGGGAGCTGTTTTTT; CDR3 protein: CASSFAGTGDGELFF
D gene: TRBD2; J gene: TRBJ2-2; V gene: TRBV7-3; CDR3 length: 16; clone size: .; CDR3 DNA: TGTGCCAGCAGCCCGAGGCTAGCGGGGAACACCGGGGAGCTGTTTTTT; CDR3 protein: CASSPRLAGNTGELFF
D gene: .; J gene: TRBJ2-5; V gene: TRBV7-3; CDR3 length: 14; clone size: .; CDR3 DNA: TGTGCCAGCAGCCCCCCGGGGTGGCCGGAGACCCAGTACTTC; CDR3 protein: CASSPPGWPETQYF
D gene: .; J gene: TRBJ1-5; V gene: TRBV12-3/TRBV12-4; CDR3 length: 13; clone size: .; CDR3 DNA: TGTGCCAGCAGTTGGCTTAGCAATCAGCCCCAGCATTTT; CDR3 protein: CASSWLSNQPQHF
D gene: .; J gene: TRBJ1-2; V gene: TRBV7-9; CDR3 length: 14; clone size: .; CDR3 DNA: TGTGCCAGCAGCTTAGGGGGGCAGGGATATGGCTACACCTTC; CDR3 protein: CASSLGGQGYGYTF
D gene: .; J gene: TRBJ1-6; V gene: TRBV2; CDR3 length: 15; clone size: once; CDR3 DNA: TGTGCCAGCAGTCCCCAGGGCTCCTATAATTCACCCCTCCACTTT; CDR3 protein: CASSPQGSYNSPLHF
D gene: TRBD1; J gene: TRBJ2-6; V gene: TRBV9; CDR3 length: 17; clone size: .; CDR3 DNA: TGTGCCAGCAGCTCCGGACAGGGGGCAGCAGGGGCCAACGTCCTGACTTTC; CDR3 protein: CASSSGQGAAGANVLTF
D gene: .; J gene: TRBJ2-5; V gene: TRBV30; CDR3 length: 13; clone size: few; CDR3 DNA: TGTGCCTGGACCTCCTCAATAAGGGGTACCCAGTACTTC; CDR3 protein: CAWTSSIRGTQYF
D gene: .; J gene: TRBJ2-7; V gene: TRBV5-5; CDR3 length: 13; clone size: .; CDR3 DNA: TGTGCCAGCAGCCTGGCAGGGTCCCACGAGCAGTACTTC; CDR3 protein: CASSLAGSHEQYF
D gene: TRBD2; J gene: TRBJ2-1; V gene: TRBV7-6; CDR3 length: 20; clone size: .; CDR3 DNA: TGTGCCAGCAGCGGACAACCGGGACTAGCGGGCGAAACCTCCTACAATGAGCAGTTCTTC; CDR3 protein: CASSGQPGLAGETSYNEQFF